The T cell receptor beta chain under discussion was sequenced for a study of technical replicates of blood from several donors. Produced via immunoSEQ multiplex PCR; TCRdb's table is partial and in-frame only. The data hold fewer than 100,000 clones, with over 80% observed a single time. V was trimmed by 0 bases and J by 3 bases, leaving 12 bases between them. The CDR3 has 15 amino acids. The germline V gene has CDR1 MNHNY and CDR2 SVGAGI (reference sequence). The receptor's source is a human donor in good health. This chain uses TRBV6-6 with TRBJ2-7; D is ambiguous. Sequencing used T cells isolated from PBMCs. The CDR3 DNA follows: TGTGCCAGCAGTTACTCGACTCAGTTCAGCTACGAGCAGTACTTC. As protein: CASSYSTQFSYEQYF.